This T cell receptor beta chain was documented in a study of tumor-infiltrating lymphocytes in primary liver carcinoma. Broader study findings: Tumors significantly exceeded blood in top-250-clone fraction (p = 0.039).

With regard to this clonotype: Its antigen is unidentified. The germline gene is not matched at one end of the junction; a read error may be the cause.

Starting from around 510 ng of total RNA, TCR beta cDNA was produced with a primer in the constant region. It was through three nested multiplex PCR rounds of slightly modified ARM-PCR that TCR beta libraries arose. For around 11 cycles apiece, the opening two PCR rounds ran with TRBV1-TRBV30 forward primers and a C-beta reverse primer. TCRdb ran MiXCR on the multiplex PCR reads and lists one entry per CDR3 protein. The repertoire consists of approximately 92,000 distinct CDR3 sequences, with approximately 68% occurring once and the leading ten covering roughly 30%. Starting material for RNA and DNA co-extraction consisted of about 17-34 mg of unsorted bulk tissue. Patients had primary liver carcinoma treated by surgical resection. CDR1 and CDR2 from the germline V gene are SGHAT and FQDESV (reference sequence). The CDR3 runs 14 residues.

The chain is built from TRBV11-1 and TRBJ2-7; a possible D gene is TRBD2 (6 bases). The sequenced sample consisted of tumor-adjacent normal liver tissue. The sequence was obtained from a man aged 40-55 years with primary liver carcinoma and hepatitis B virus infection. The CDR3 nucleotides are TGTGCCAGCAGCGTGAACGGGGGAGACCACGAGCAATACTTC. Translating it yields CASSVNGGDHEQYF.